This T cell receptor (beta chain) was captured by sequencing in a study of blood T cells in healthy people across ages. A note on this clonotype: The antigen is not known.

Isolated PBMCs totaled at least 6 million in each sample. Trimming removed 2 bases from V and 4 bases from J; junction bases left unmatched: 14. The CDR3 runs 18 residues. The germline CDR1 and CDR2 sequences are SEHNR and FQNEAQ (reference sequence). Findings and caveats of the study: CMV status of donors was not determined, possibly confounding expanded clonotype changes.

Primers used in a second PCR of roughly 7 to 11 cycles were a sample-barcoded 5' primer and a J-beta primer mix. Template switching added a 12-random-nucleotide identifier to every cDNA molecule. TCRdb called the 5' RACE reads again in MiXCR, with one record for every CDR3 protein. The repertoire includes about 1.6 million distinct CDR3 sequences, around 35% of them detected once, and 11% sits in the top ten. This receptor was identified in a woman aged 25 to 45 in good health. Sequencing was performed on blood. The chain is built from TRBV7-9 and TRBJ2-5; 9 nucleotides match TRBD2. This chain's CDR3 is CASSLSPGLAPSGETQYF. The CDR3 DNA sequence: TGTGCCAGCAGCTTATCTCCGGGACTAGCTCCTTCAGGAGAGACCCAGTACTTC.